This T cell receptor beta chain was captured in a study of shared clonotypes between healthy human individuals. The V and J ends lost 8 bases and 2 bases respectively, with 19 bases between them. Germline CDR1 MDHEN, CDR2 SYDVKM. The CDR3 loop spans 15 amino acids. Data came from immunoSEQ multiplex PCR; TCRdb stores just in-frame clones and leaves some out. The sample includes around 2,000,000 clones, 93% of them seen just once. Selected positively for CCR7 and CD45RO-negative, naive CD8 cells excluded terminally differentiated effector memory CD45RA+ cells. The receptor was isolated from a man in his late teens or twenties in good health. Some clones in this sample may be carry-over from other donors' samples. The specimen was naive CD8+ T cells from PBMCs. J is TRBJ2-7 and V is TRBV28, with a possible D match to TRBD1 (6 bases). The CDR3 sequence is CASLGRGSPTYEQYF. CDR3 nucleotide sequence: TGTGCCAGCCTGGGCAGGGGCAGCCCCACCTACGAGCAGTACTTC.